This T cell receptor (beta chain) came from a study of PD-1 blockade in classical Hodgkin lymphoma. This clone was picked up a small number of times. Antigen unknown. CDR1 is SQVTM and CDR2 is ANQGSEA in the germline V gene. CDR3 length: 13 residues. V gave up 4 bases and J gave up 8 bases; unmatched junction bases: 10. Assay used: immunoSEQ multiplex PCR; TCRdb lists only in-frame clones, some missing. The profile shows about 25,000 clones, 69% of them singletons. Overall study findings and caveats: By cycle point C4D1, TCR diversity had risen significantly in CD4+ cells (but not CD8+ cells). Diversity similar to that of newly diagnosed patients was seen at baseline in complete responders.

No patient escaped relapse after autologous stem cell transplantation, and brentuximab vedotin exposure varied. Under best response, outcomes were complete response, partial response or progressive disease. Specimen: peripheral blood mononuclear cells (PBMCs), collected at baseline. The source is a human donor with classical Hodgkin lymphoma. The chain has TRBV29-1 and TRBJ1-1, with 7 bases fitting TRBD1. The chain's CDR3 is CSVGLRAGGEAFF. The CDR3 nucleotides read TGCAGCGTTGGATTAAGGGCAGGGGGAGAAGCTTTCTTT.